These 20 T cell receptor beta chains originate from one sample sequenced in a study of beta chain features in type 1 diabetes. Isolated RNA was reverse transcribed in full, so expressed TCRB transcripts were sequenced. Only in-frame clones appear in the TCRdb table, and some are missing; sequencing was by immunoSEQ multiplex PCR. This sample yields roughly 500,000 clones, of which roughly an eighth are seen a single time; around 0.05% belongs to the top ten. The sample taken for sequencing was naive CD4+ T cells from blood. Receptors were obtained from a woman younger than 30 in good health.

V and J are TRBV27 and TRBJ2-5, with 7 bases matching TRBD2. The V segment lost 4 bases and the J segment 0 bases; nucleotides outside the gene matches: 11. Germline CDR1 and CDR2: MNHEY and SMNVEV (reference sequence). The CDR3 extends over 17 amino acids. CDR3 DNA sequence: TGTGCCAGCAGTTCTCGTGGGCGGGGGACCTACCAAGAGACCCAGTACTTC. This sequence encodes CASSSRGRGTYQETQYF.

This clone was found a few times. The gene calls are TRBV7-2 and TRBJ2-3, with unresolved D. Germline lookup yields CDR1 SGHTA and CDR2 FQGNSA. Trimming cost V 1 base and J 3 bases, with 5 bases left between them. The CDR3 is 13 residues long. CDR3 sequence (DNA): TGTGCCAGCAGCTTAGGAACAACAGATACGCAGTATTTT. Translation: CASSLGTTDTQYF.

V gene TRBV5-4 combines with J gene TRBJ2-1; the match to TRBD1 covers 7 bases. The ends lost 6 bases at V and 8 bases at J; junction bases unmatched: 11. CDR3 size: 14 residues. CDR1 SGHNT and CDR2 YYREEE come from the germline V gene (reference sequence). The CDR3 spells CASTRQGQVDEQFF. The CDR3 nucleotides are TGTGCCAGCACCCGACAGGGTCAGGTTGATGAGCAGTTCTTC.

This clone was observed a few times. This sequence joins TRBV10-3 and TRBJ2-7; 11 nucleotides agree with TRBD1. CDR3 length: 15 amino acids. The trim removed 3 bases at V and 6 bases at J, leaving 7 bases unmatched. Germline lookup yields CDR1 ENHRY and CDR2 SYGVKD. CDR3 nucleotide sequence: TGTGCCATCAGTGACCTGGACAGGGGGCGTCTCGAGCAGTACTTC. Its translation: CAISDLDRGRLEQYF.

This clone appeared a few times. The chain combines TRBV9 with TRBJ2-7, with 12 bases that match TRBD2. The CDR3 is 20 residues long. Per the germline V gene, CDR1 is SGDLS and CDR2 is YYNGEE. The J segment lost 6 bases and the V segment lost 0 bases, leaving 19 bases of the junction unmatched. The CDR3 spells CASSVGSWLAGGTGRGEQYF. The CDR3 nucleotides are TGTGCCAGCAGCGTAGGAAGTTGGCTAGCGGGAGGGACGGGCAGAGGCGAGCAGTACTTC.

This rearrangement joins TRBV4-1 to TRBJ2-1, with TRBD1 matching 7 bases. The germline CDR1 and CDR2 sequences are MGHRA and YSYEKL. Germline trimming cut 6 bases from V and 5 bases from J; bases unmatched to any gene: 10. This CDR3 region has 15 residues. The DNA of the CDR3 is TGCGCCAGCAGAAGGACAGGCTCTCTGAACAATGAGCAGTTCTTC. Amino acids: CASRRTGSLNNEQFF.

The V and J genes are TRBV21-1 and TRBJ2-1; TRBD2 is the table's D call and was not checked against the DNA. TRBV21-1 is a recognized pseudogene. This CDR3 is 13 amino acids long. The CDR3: CASSKGRDNEQFF. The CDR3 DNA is TGTGCCAGCAGCAAAGGCCGGGACAATGAGCAGTTCTTC.

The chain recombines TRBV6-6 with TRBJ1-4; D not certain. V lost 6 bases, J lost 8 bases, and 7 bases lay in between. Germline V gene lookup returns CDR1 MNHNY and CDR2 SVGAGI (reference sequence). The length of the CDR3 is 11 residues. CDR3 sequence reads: CASRIQEKLFF. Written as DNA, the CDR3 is TGTGCCAGCAGGATACAGGAAAAACTGTTTTTT.

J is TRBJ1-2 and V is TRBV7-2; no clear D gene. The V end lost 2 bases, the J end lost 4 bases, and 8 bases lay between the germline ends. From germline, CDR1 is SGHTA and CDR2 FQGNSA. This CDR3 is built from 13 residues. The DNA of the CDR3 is TGTGCCAGCAGCTTAACAGCCTTCTATGGCTACACCTTC. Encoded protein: CASSLTAFYGYTF.

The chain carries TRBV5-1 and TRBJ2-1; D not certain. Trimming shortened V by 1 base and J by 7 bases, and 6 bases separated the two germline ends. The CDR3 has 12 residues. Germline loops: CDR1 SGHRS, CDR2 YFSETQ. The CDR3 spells CASSLTWNEQFF. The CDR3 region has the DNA TGCGCCAGCAGCTTGACCTGGAATGAGCAGTTCTTC.

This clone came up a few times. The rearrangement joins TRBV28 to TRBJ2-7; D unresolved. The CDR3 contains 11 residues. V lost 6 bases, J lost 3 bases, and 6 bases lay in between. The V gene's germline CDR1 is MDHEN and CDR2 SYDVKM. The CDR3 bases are TGTGCCAGCAGGGCCAACTACGAGCAGTACTTC. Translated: CASRANYEQYF.

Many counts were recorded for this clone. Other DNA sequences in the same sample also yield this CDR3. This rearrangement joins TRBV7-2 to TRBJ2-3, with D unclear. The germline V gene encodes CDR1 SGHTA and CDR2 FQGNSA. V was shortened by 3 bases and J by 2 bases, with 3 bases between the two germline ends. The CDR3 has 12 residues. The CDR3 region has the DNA TGTGCCAGCAGCTTGGACACAGATACGCAGTATTTT. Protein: CASSLDTDTQYF.

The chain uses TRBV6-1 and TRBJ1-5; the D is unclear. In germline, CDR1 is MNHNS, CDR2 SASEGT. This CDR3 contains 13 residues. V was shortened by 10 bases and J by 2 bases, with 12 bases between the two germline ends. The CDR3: CATGYGGNQPQHF. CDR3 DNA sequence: TGTGCCACCGGGTACGGTGGCAATCAGCCCCAGCATTTT.

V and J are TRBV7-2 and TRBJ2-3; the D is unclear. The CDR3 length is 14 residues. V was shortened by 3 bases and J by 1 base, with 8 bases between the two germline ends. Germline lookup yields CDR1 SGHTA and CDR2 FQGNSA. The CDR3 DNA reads TGTGCCAGCAGCTTTGGGGTCGGCACAGATACGCAGTATTTT. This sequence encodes CASSFGVGTDTQYF.

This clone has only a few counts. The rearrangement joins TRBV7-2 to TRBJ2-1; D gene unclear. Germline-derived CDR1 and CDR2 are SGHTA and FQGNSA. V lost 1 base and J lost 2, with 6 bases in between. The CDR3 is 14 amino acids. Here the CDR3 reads CASSLVAAYNEQFF. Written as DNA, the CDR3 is TGTGCCAGCAGCTTAGTCGCAGCCTACAATGAGCAGTTCTTC. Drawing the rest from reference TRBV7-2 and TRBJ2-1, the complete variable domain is GAGVSQSPSNKVTEKGKDVELRCDPISGHTALYWYRQSLGQGLEFLIYFQGNSAPDKSGLPSDRFSAERTGGSVSTLTIQRTQQEDSAVYLCASSLVAAYNEQFFGPGTRLTVL.

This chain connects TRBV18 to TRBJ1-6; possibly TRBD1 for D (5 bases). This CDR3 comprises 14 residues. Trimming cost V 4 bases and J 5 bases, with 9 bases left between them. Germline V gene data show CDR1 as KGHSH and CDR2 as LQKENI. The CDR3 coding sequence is TGTGCCAGCTCACAGAGCAGGGATAATTCACCCCTCCACTTT. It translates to CASSQSRDNSPLHF.

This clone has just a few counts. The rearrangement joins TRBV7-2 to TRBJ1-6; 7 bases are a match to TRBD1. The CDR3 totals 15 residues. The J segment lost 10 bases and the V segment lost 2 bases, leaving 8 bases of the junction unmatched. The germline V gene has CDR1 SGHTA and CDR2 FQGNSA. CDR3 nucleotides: TGTGCCAGCAGCTTATCTCAGGGGGTAAAATCACCCCTCCACTTT. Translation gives CASSLSQGVKSPLHF.

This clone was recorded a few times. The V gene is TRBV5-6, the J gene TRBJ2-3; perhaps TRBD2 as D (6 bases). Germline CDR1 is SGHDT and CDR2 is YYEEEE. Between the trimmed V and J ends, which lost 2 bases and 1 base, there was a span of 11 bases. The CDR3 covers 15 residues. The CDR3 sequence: CASSFRPGGTDTQYF. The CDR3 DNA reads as TGTGCCAGCAGCTTCCGACCGGGGGGCACAGATACGCAGTATTTT.

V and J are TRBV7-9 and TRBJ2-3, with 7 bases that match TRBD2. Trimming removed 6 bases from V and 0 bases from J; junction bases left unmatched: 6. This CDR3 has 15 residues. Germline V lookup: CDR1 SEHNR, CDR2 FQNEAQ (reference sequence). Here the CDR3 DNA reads TGTGCCAGCAGACACAGCGGGACTAGCACAGATACGCAGTATTTT. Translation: CASRHSGTSTDTQYF.

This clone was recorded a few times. The CDR3 here is CASSSAGASEAFF. CDR3 bases: TGTGCCAGCAGCAGCGCAGGGGCGTCTGAAGCTTTCTTT. The V call is TRBV5-4, the J call TRBJ1-1; perhaps TRBD1 as D (6 bases). Trimming shortened V by 4 bases and J by 6 bases, and 13 bases separated the two germline ends. The length of the CDR3 is 13 residues. Germline CDR1 and CDR2: SGHNT and YYREEE (reference sequence).